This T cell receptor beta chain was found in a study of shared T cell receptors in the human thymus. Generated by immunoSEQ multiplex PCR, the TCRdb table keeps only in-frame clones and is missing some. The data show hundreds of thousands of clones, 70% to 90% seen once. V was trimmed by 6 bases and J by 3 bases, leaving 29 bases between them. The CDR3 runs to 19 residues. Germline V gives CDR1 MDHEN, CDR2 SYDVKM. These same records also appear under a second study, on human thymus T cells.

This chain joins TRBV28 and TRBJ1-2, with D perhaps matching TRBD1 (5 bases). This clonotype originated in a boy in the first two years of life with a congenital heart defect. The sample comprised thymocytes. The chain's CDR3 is CASSLTTQGLMQAYYGYTF. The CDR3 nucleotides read TGTGCCAGCAGCCTTACGACTCAGGGTCTCATGCAGGCGTACTATGGCTACACCTTC.